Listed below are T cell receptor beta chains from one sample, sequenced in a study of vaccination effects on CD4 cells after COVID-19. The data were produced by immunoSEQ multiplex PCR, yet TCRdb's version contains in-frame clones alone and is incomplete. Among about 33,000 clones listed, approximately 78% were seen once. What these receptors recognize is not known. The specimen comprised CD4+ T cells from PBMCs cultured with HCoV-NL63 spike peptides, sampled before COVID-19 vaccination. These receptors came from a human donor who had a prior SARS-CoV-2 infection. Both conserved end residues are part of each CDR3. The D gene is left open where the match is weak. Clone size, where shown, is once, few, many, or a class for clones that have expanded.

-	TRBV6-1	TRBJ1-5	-	CASSELGLYSNQPQHF	TGTGCCAGCAGTGAGTTGGGACTGTATAGCAATCAGCCCCAGCATTTT
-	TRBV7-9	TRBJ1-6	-	CASSLNDSPLHF	TGTGCCAGCAGCTTAAACGATTCACCCCTCCACTTT
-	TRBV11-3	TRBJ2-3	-	CASSPGPGTDTQYF	TGTGCCAGCAGCCCTGGACCCGGCACAGATACGCAGTATTTT
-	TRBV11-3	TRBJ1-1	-	CASSLPGSATEAFF	TGTGCCAGCAGCTTACCGGGGTCGGCCACTGAAGCTTTCTTT
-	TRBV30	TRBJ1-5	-	CAWSGTQQVNQPQHF	TGTGCCTGGAGCGGGACGCAGCAGGTGAACCAGCCCCAGCATTTT
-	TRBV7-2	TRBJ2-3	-	CASSLVFRNTDTQYF	TGTGCCAGCAGCTTAGTCTTTCGAAACACAGATACGCAGTATTTT
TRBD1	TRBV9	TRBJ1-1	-	CASSVGDRGATEAFF	TGTGCCAGCAGCGTGGGGGACAGGGGGGCCACTGAAGCTTTCTTT
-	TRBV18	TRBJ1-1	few	CASSLNSQAFF	TGTGCCAGCTCACTAAACAGCCAAGCTTTCTTT
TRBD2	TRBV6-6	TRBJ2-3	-	CASSFRPGLAGRTTDTQYF	TGTGCCAGCAGCTTTAGGCCGGGACTAGCGGGGAGAACAACAGATACGCAGTATTTT
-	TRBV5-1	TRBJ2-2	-	CASSLGQNTGELFF	TGCGCCAGCAGCTTGGGCCAGAACACCGGGGAGCTGTTTTTT
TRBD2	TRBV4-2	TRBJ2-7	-	CASSRLGTSGTYEQYF	TGTGCCAGCAGCCGACTAGGGACTAGCGGCACCTACGAGCAGTACTTC
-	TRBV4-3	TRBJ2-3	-	CASSQRWEQGRHTQYF	TGCGCCAGCAGCCAACGTTGGGAACAGGGACGACATACGCAGTATTTT
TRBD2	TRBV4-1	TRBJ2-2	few	CASSQLPGLAPNTGELFF	TGCGCCAGCAGCCAACTCCCGGGACTAGCCCCTAACACCGGGGAGCTGTTTTTT
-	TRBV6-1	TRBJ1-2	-	CASSEAEEGLGYFYGYTF	TGTGCCAGCAGTGAAGCGGAAGAGGGCCTGGGGTACTTTTATGGCTACACCTTC
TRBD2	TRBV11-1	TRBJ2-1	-	CASSSLAGAYNEQFF	TGTGCCAGCAGCTCACTAGCGGGAGCCTACAATGAGCAGTTCTTC
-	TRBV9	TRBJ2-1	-	CASSVEWEVFHEQFF	TGTGCCAGCAGCGTAGAGTGGGAAGTGTTTCATGAGCAGTTCTTC
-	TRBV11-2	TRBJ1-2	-	CAILGGDYGYTF	TGTGCCATCTTGGGGGGCGACTATGGCTACACCTTC
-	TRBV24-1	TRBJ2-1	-	CATSDLLGAEQFF	TGTGCCACCAGTGATTTGCTGGGGGCTGAGCAGTTCTTC
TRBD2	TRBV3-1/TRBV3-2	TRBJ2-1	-	CASSVLASSNANEQFF	TGTGCCAGCAGCGTACTAGCGTCTTCGAACGCCAATGAGCAGTTCTTC
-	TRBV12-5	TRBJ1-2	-	CASGLGDTFGYTF	TGTGCTAGTGGTTTGGGAGACACTTTTGGCTACACCTTC
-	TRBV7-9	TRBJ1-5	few	CASSLGSQPQHF	TGTGCCAGCAGCTTAGGGTCTCAGCCCCAGCATTTT
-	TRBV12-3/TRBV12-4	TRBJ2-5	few	CASSPVRETQYF	TGTGCCAGCAGTCCCGTTCGAGAGACCCAGTACTTC
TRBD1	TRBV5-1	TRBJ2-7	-	CASSQVGTGDYEQYF	TGCGCCAGCAGCCAGGTCGGTACAGGGGACTACGAGCAGTACTTC
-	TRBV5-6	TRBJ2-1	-	CASSLTGANLYNEQFF	TGTGCCAGCAGCTTGACAGGAGCTAATCTCTACAATGAGCAGTTCTTC
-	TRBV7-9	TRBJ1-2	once	CASSKTPGQGGYGYTF	TGTGCCAGCAGCAAAACCCCGGGGCAGGGAGGCTATGGCTACACCTTC
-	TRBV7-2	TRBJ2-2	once	CASSLMGGPSGGELFF	TGTGCCAGCAGCTTAATGGGGGGGCCTTCTGGCGGGGAGCTGTTTTTT
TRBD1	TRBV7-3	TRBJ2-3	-	CASSLFGQGTDTQYF	TGTGCCAGCAGCTTATTTGGACAGGGCACAGATACGCAGTATTTT
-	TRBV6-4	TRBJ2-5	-	CASSDSRDGQETQYF	TGTGCCAGCAGTGACTCGCGGGACGGTCAAGAGACCCAGTACTTC
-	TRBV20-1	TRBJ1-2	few	CSASQDYGYTF	TGCAGTGCTAGCCAGGACTATGGCTACACCTTC
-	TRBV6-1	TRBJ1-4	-	CASSEGQTNEKLFF	TGTGCCAGCAGTGAGGGGCAGACGAATGAAAAACTGTTTTTT
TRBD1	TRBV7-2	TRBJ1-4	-	CASSQNRGGEKLFF	TGTGCCAGCAGCCAAAACAGGGGTGGTGAAAAACTGTTTTTT
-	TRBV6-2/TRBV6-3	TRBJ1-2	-	CASSDGYLIYGYTF	TGTGCCAGCAGTGATGGCTACCTAATTTATGGCTACACCTTC
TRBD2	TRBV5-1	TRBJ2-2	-	CASSLTLAGFTGELFF	TGCGCCAGCAGCCTAACACTAGCGGGATTCACCGGGGAGCTGTTTTTT
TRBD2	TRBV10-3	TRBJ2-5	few	CAISGSSGGAQETQYF	TGTGCCATCAGTGGTTCGAGCGGGGGGGCCCAAGAGACCCAGTACTTC
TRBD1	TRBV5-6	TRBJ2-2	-	CASRPGGGTGELFF	TGTGCCAGCAGGCCAGGGGGCGGGACCGGGGAGCTGTTTTTT
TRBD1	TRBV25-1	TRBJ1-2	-	CASSEPGRGLGGYTF	TGTGCCAGCAGTGAACCGGGCAGGGGGCTCGGTGGCTACACCTTC
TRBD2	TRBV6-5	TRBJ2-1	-	CASSLAGGYNEQFF	TGTGCCAGCAGCCTAGCGGGGGGGTACAATGAGCAGTTCTTC
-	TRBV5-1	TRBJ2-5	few	CASSLGLLQETQYF	TGCGCCAGCAGCCTCGGACTCCTTCAAGAGACCCAGTACTTC
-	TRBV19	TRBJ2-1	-	CASSKLHSVNEQFF	TGTGCCAGTAGTAAGCTACACAGTGTGAATGAGCAGTTCTTC
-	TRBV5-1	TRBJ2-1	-	CASSLFNEQFF	TGCGCCAGCAGCTTGTTCAATGAGCAGTTCTTC
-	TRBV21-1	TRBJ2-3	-	CASSKGDRVRSTDTQYF	TGTGCCAGCAGCAAAGGGGACAGGGTCAGATCCACAGATACGCAGTATTTT
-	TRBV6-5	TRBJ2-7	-	CASILEELSSYEQYF	TGTGCCAGCATCCTAGAGGAACTGAGCTCCTACGAGCAGTACTTC
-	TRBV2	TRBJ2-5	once	CASSERSPETQYF	TGTGCCAGCAGTGAAAGGTCGCCAGAGACCCAGTACTTC
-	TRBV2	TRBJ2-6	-	CASSEAGPGANVLTF	TGTGCCAGCAGTGAAGCAGGGCCTGGGGCCAACGTCCTGACTTTC
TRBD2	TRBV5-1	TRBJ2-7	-	CASSSDPLRGYEQYF	TGCGCCAGCAGCTCTGACCCCCTGCGGGGGTACGAGCAGTACTTC
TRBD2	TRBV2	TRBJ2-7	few	CASRVSGGADSSYEQYF	TGTGCCAGCAGGGTTAGCGGGGGGGCCGACTCTTCCTACGAGCAGTACTTC
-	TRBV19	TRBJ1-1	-	CASSLQRDTEAFF	TGTGCCAGTAGTCTGCAAAGAGACACTGAAGCTTTCTTT
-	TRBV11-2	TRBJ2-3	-	CASGGYPGRLNTDTQYF	TGTGCCAGCGGCGGCTACCCAGGCAGACTCAACACAGATACGCAGTATTTT
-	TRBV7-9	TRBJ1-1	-	CASSLTGGEAFF	TGTGCCAGCAGCTTAACCGGGGGTGAAGCTTTCTTT
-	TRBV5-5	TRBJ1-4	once	CASSRSLEKLFF	TGTGCCAGCAGCCGTAGTTTGGAAAAACTGTTTTTT
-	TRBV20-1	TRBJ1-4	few	CSASSWEKLFF	TGCAGTGCTTCGAGTTGGGAAAAACTGTTTTTT
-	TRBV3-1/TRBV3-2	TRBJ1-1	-	CASSQDSGTWGTEAFF	TGTGCCAGCAGCCAGGACTCCGGGACATGGGGGACTGAAGCTTTCTTT
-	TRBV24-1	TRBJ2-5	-	CATSDPRQAQETQYF	TGTGCCACCAGTGATCCACGACAGGCACAAGAGACCCAGTACTTC
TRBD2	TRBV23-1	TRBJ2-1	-	CASSQILAGCENFDNEQFF	TGCGCCAGCAGCCAAATACTAGCGGGATGTGAGAACTTCGACAATGAGCAGTTCTTC